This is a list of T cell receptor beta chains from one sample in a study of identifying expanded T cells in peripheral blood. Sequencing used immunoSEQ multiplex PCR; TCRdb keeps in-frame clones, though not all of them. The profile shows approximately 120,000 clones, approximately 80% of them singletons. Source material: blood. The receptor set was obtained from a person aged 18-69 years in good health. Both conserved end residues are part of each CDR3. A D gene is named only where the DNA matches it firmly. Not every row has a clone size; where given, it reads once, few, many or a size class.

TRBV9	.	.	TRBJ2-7	TGTGCCAGCAGCGTAGCCAGTTCCTACGAGCAGTACTTC	CASSVASSYEQYF
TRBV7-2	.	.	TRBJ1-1	TGTGCCAGCAGCCCTCGAAACCTTATAGTGAACACTGAAGCTTTCTTT	CASSPRNLIVNTEAFF
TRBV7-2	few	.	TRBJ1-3	TGTGCCAGCAGCTTAGCCCAGCCCATCTCTGGAAACACCATATATTTT	CASSLAQPISGNTIYF
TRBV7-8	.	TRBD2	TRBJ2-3	TGTGCCAGCAGCTTACGTTCCAGCGGGGTATCCGATACGCAGTATTTT	CASSLRSSGVSDTQYF
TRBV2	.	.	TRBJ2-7	TGTGCCAGCAAAACAGCCCCGTCAGCCTACGAGCAGTACTTC	CASKTAPSAYEQYF
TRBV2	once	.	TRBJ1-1	TGTGCCACCAGCGGGGCAGGCCCCCCTGAAGCTTTCTTT	CATSGAGPPEAFF
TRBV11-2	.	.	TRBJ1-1	TGTGCCAGCAGCTTAGACCGAGAGAATGAAGCTTTCTTT	CASSLDRENEAFF
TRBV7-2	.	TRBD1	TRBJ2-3	TGTGCCAGCAGCTCGACAGGGGAGGATACGCAGTATTTT	CASSSTGEDTQYF
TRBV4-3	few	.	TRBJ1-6	TGCGCCAGCAGCCAAGGTTTGGGGGATTTTAATTCACCCCTCCACTTT	CASSQGLGDFNSPLHF
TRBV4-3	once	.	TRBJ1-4	TGCGCCAGCAGCTGGCTTGGGAATGAAAAACTGTTTTTT	CASSWLGNEKLFF
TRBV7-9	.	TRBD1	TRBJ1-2	TGTGCCAGCAGCTTAGCCGGGACAGGGGGCTATGGCTACACCTTC	CASSLAGTGGYGYTF
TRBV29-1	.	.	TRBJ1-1	TGCAGCGTGGCTACAGGGAGCCGGGGCACTGAAGCTTTCTTT	CSVATGSRGTEAFF
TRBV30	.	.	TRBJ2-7	TGTGCCTGGAGTACCAGGGGCTACGAGCAGTACTTC	CAWSTRGYEQYF
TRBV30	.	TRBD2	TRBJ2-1	TGTGCCTTAACCACTAGCGGGGGGCTCGGGGATGAGCAGTTCTTC	CALTTSGGLGDEQFF
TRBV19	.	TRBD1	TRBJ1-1	TGTGCCAGTAGTATCCTGAAGGGACAGCCGAACACTGAAGCTTTCTTT	CASSILKGQPNTEAFF
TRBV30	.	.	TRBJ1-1	TGTGCCTGGGCAGCCGGGTTCGGTACTGAAGCTTTCTTT	CAWAAGFGTEAFF
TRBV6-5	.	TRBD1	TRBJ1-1	TGTGCCAGCAGGACAGGGGGTACTGAAGCTTTCTTT	CASRTGGTEAFF
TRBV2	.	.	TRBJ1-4	TGTGCCAGCAAACCCCCGTCCTCTCAGAATGAAAAACTGTTTTTT	CASKPPSSQNEKLFF
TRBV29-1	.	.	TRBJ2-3	TGCAGCGTTGAAGATTCCAGGGGAGGCCGCACAGATACGCAGTATTTT	CSVEDSRGGRTDTQYF
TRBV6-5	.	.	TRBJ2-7	TGTGCCAGCAGTACGTCCGGGACACGAAACGAGCAGTACTTC	CASSTSGTRNEQYF
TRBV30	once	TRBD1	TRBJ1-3	TGTGCCTGGAGTGTGGGACAGAGAGGAAACACCATATATTTT	CAWSVGQRGNTIYF
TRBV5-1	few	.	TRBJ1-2	TGCGCCAGCAGAGAGGCCTATGGCTACACCTTC	CASREAYGYTF
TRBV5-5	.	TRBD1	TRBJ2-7	TGTGCCAGCAGCCTCGGACAGGGACAGCAGTACTTC	CASSLGQGQQYF
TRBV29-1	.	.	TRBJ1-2	TGCAGCGTTGAAGACCGTTCTAACTATGGCTACACCTTC	CSVEDRSNYGYTF
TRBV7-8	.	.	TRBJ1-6	TGTGCCAGCAGCCCAACCGGGGTGTGGGGCGCGAGAACACCCCTCCACTTT	CASSPTGVWGARTPLHF
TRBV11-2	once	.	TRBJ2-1	TGTGCCAGCAGCTCTGCGGGGAGTTACTACAATGAGCAGTTCTTC	CASSSAGSYYNEQFF
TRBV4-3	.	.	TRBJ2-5	TGCGCCAGCAGCCAAGAGTGGCTCACCGGGGAAGAGACCCAGTACTTC	CASSQEWLTGEETQYF
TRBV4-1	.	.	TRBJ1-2	TGCGCCAGCAGCCAAGATGCCCAGTATGGCTACACCTTC	CASSQDAQYGYTF
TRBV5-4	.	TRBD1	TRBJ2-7	TGTGCCAGCAGCCCCCAGGGGGCAATGGCATCCTACGAGCAGTACTTC	CASSPQGAMASYEQYF
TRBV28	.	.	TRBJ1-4	TGTGCCAGCAGTCCCGCGGGGGGGACTAATGAAAAACTGTTTTTT	CASSPAGGTNEKLFF
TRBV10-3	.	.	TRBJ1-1	TGTGCCATCAGTGAGGGGGTCGACAGAAGGGACACTGAAGCTTTCTTT	CAISEGVDRRDTEAFF
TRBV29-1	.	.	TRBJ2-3	TGCAGCGTTTACCCGCAGAGAGATACGCAGTATTTT	CSVYPQRDTQYF
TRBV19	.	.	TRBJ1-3	TGTGCCAGCCGAGAGGAGTTCTCTGGAAACACCATATATTTT	CASREEFSGNTIYF
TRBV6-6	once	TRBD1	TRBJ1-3	TGTGCCAGCAGACCGACAGGGACTTACGGAAACACCATATATTTT	CASRPTGTYGNTIYF
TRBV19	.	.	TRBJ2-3	TGTGCCAGTAGTATGGACAGCGATAGCCCCGAGAGGCAGTATTTT	CASSMDSDSPERQYF
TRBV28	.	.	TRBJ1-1	TGTGCCAGCAGGCCAGGGACGAACCTGAACACTGAAGCTTTCTTT	CASRPGTNLNTEAFF
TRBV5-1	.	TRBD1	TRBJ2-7	TGCGCCAGCAGCTTGGAGCAACAGGGGGCCCACCCTTACTTC	CASSLEQQGAHPYF
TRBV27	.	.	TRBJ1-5	TGTGCCAGCAGTCCTCGAGGGGCTAGAGGAGGGAGTCAGCCCCAGCATTTT	CASSPRGARGGSQPQHF
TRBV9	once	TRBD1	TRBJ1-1	TGTGCCAGCAGCGTCACAGGGGTGAACACTGAAGCTTTCTTT	CASSVTGVNTEAFF
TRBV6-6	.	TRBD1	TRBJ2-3	TGTGCCAGCAACCAGGGGGGCACAGATACGCAGTATTTT	CASNQGGTDTQYF